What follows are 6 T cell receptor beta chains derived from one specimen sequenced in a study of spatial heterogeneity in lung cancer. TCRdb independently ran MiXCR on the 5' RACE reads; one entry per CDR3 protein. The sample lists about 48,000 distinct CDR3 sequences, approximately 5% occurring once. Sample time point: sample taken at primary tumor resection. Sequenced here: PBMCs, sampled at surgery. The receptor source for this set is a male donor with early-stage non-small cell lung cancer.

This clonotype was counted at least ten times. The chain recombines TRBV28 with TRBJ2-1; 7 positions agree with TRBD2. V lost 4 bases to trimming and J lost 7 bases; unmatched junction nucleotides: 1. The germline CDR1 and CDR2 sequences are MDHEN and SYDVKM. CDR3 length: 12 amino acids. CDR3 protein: CASSWGGNEQFF. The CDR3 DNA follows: TGTGCCAGCAGTTGGGGAGGGAATGAGCAGTTCTTC.

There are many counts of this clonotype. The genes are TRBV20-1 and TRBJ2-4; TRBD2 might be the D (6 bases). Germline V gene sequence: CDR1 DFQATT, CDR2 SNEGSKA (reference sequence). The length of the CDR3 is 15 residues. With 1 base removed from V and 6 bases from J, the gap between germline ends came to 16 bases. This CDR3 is CSARVISGHGNIQYF. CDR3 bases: TGCAGTGCTAGAGTGATTAGCGGCCACGGAAACATTCAGTACTTC.

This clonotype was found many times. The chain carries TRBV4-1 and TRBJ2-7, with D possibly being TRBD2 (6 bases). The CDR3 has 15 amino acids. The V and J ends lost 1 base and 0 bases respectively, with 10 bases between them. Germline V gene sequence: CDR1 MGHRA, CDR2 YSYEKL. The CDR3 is CASSQGASDSYEQYF. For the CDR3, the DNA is TGCGCCAGCAGCCAAGGAGCTAGCGACTCCTACGAGCAGTACTTC.

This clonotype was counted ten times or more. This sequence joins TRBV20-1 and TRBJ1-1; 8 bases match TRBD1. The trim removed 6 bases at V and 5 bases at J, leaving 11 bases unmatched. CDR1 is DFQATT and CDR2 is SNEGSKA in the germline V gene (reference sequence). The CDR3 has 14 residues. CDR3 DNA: TGCAGTGCAACGACAAGGGACAGGAGGACTGAAGCTTTCTTT. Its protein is CSATTRDRRTEAFF.

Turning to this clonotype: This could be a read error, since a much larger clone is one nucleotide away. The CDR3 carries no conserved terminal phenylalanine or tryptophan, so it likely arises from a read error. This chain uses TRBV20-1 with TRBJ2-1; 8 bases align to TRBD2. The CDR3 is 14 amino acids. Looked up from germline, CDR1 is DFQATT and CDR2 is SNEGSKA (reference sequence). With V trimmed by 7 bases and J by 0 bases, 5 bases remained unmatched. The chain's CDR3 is CSVPSGSSYNEQFL. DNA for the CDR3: TGCAGTGTCCCGAGCGGGAGCTCCTACAATGAGCAGTTCCTC.

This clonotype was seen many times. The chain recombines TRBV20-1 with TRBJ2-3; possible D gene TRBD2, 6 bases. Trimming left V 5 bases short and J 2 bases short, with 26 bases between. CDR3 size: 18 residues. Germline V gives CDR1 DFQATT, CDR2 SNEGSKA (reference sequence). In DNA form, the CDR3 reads TGCAGTGCTCTTACTTTTACTCTTAGCGGAGGGGACACAGATACGCAGTATTTT. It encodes CSALTFTLSGGDTDTQYF.